The 10 T cell receptor beta chains below come from one sample, sequenced in a study of T cells in Graves' hyperthyroidism and ophthalmopathy. Using RNA transcripts as the source, TCR beta CDR3 regions were amplified. HTBI primers were employed in a first-round RT-PCR of the TCR CDR3. One entry per CDR3 protein results from TCRdb running MiXCR on the multiplex PCR reads. Counted here are some 500,000 distinct CDR3 sequences, roughly an eighth occurring once; the ten biggest clones make up around 17%. Material: blood. The receptor source for this set is a woman aged 18-29 years with Graves' hyperthyroidism.

V is TRBV20-1 and J is TRBJ1-4; D is unclear. Germline V gene lookup returns CDR1 DFQATT and CDR2 SNEGSKA (reference sequence). The CDR3 is 16 amino acids. V lost 1 base, J lost 8 bases, and 20 bases lay in between. The CDR3 sequence: CSARGALDARREKLFF. In DNA, the CDR3 is TGCAGTGCTAGAGGGGCTCTAGATGCGAGAAGGGAAAAACTGTTTTTT.

The V call is TRBV13, the J call TRBJ2-1; D is perhaps TRBD1 (6 bases). Germline values: CDR1 PRHDT, CDR2 FYEKMQ (reference sequence). V shed 3 bases and J shed 12 bases, with 12 bases lying between them. The CDR3 loop spans 12 amino acids. The CDR3 DNA follows: TGTGCCAGCAGCTTGGGGGCTCTTGGGCAGTTCTTC. The encoded protein is CASSLGALGQFF.

This clonotype was observed many times. The rearrangement joins TRBV6-1 to TRBJ2-7; D is possibly TRBD1 or TRBD2 (5 bases each). The CDR3 has 15 residues. Germline CDR1 reads MNHNS; CDR2 reads SASEGT. V lost 8 bases to trimming and J lost 4 bases, with 21 bases between them. This chain's CDR3 is CASSGGGAASYEQYF. DNA of the CDR3: TGTGCCAGCTCTGGGGGTGGCGCAGCTTCTTACGAGCAGTACTTC.

This clonotype was seen ten or more times. The rearrangement links TRBV7-8 to TRBJ2-1; 7 bases are shared with TRBD1. CDR3 size: 15 residues. Trimming at V came to 2 bases and at J to 8 bases, leaving 9 bases not matched to a gene. Germline V CDR1 and CDR2: SGHVS, FQNEAQ. The CDR3 nucleotides are TGTGCCAGCAGCTTAATACAGGGGCGCGTTGATGAGCAGTTCTTC. Protein product: CASSLIQGRVDEQFF.

This clonotype came up many times. This chain joins TRBV10-3 and TRBJ1-4; no clear D. The V end was cut by 11 bases, the J end by 0 bases, with 10 bases between. The CDR3 runs 13 residues. Germline-derived CDR1 and CDR2 are ENHRY and SYGVKD. This chain's CDR3 is CASTFATNEKLFF. The CDR3 coding sequence is TGTGCCTCCACGTTTGCAACTAATGAAAAACTGTTTTTT.

V gene TRBV6-2 or TRBV6-3 combines with J gene TRBJ2-7; TRBD2 aligns across 10 bases. J lost 5 bases, V lost 9 bases, and 13 bases had no gene match. This CDR3 contains 15 residues. Germline-derived CDR1 and CDR2 are MNHEY and SVGEGT. The DNA of the CDR3 is TGTGCCAGTCGGCTCGGGAGCGGGAGGGCCCACGAGCAGTACTTC. Translating gives CASRLGSGRAHEQYF.

This clonotype was detected many times. The chain joins TRBV20-1 to TRBJ2-3; 14 positions agree with TRBD2. The length of the CDR3 is 16 residues. The junction had 6 bases not matched to a gene; V was cut back by 0 bases and J by 7 bases. The V gene's germline CDR1 is DFQATT and CDR2 SNEGSKA (reference sequence). For the CDR3, the DNA is TGCAGTGCTAGAGAGGGACTAGCGGGAGAACGGAATACGCAGTATTTT. It translates to CSAREGLAGERNTQYF.

The chain employs TRBV6-5 and TRBJ1-2; a possible D gene is TRBD1 (5 bases). Germline V gene lookup returns CDR1 MNHEY and CDR2 SVGAGI. Between the trimmed V and J ends, which lost 0 bases and 6 bases, there was a span of 23 bases. The CDR3 totals 18 residues. CDR3 DNA sequence: TGTGCCAGCAGTTACTCACGGACAAGGGGAGAAACAACCAATGGCTACACCTTC. Translation: CASSYSRTRGETTNGYTF.

This rearrangement joins TRBV9 to TRBJ1-1; D remains ambiguous. V shed 0 bases and J shed 4 bases, with 13 bases lying between them. Germline V gene data show CDR1 as SGDLS and CDR2 as YYNGEE. The CDR3 runs to 15 residues. The CDR3 DNA follows: TGTGCCAGCAGCGTAGCTTCCGCAGGCCCCACTGAAGCTTTCTTT. Translating it yields CASSVASAGPTEAFF.

The J gene is TRBJ1-3, the V gene TRBV6-1; the D gene is possibly TRBD1 (5 bases). The germline gives CDR1 MNHNS, CDR2 SASEGT. V was cut by 4 bases and J by 2 bases, with 6 bases left in between. The CDR3 spans 13 residues. CDR3 sequence reads: CASSGGPGNTIYF. The CDR3 nucleotides are TGTGCCAGCAGTGGGGGACCTGGAAACACCATATATTTT.